These 16 T cell receptor beta chains were sequenced from one sample in a study of Graves' ophthalmopathy and Graves' hyperthyroidism. Amplifying from RNA transcripts, the study obtained TCR beta CDR3 regions. After a first-round RT-PCR with HTBI primers, a second-round multiplex PCR was run. TCRdb re-analysed the multiplex PCR reads in MiXCR, keeping a single row per CDR3 protein. The sample yields 260,000 or so distinct CDR3 sequences, around 45% seen once. Sequencing used peripheral blood. The receptors originated from an adult man with Graves' ophthalmopathy.

The chain carries TRBV15 and TRBJ1-2, with TRBD1 matching over 8 bases. Trimming cost V 2 bases and J 7 bases; bases outside gene matches: 9. The CDR3 is 15 residues long. Germline V gene sequence: CDR1 LNHNV, CDR2 YYDKDF (reference sequence). CDR3 sequence (DNA): TGTGCCACCAGCAGACAGGGGGCCGGTGTAGGTGGCTACACCTTC. It yields the protein CATSRQGAGVGGYTF.

This clonotype was seen a handful of times. The gene calls are TRBV5-4 and TRBJ1-1; D perhaps matches TRBD1 (5 bases). Looked up from germline, CDR1 is SGHNT and CDR2 is YYREEE (reference sequence). The CDR3 covers 13 residues. Trimming cost V 7 bases and J 3 bases, with 13 bases left between them. The CDR3 DNA sequence: TGTGCCAGCCGGGGGGGGGATGACACTGAAGCTTTCTTT. It codes for CASRGGDDTEAFF.

A note on this clonotype: The junction departs from the called germline gene at one end, perhaps through a read error. J is TRBJ2-7 and V is TRBV7-8; the D is unclear. This CDR3 is built from 16 residues. Per germline, CDR1 SGHVS and CDR2 FQNEAQ. DNA for the CDR3: TGCGCCAGCAGCCAAGTCAATCTAGTCTCCTACAATGAGCAGTACTTC. Protein product: CASSQVNLVSYNEQYF.

There are a few counts of this clonotype. J is TRBJ1-4 and V is TRBV12-3 or TRBV12-4; D remains ambiguous. Trimming pared 4 bases from V and 4 bases from J, leaving 19 bases between. CDR3 length: 17 residues. CDR3 amino acids: CASSSIQGRSYNEKLFF. DNA for the CDR3: TGTGCCAGCAGTTCTATCCAAGGCAGGAGCTATAATGAAAAACTGTTTTTT.

This clonotype came up a few times. The V and J genes are TRBV20-1 and TRBJ1-5, with TRBD1 as a possible D gene (5 bases). The germline V gene encodes CDR1 DFQATT and CDR2 SNEGSKA (reference sequence). There are 12 residues in the CDR3. V lost 6 bases, J lost 6 bases, and 12 bases lay in between. This chain's CDR3 is CSAQGWGQPQHF. The CDR3 region has the DNA TGCAGTGCCCAGGGTTGGGGTCAGCCCCAGCATTTT.

To note about this clonotype: Relative to the germline gene, one junction end is altered; a read error may explain this. The chain carries TRBV7-9 and TRBJ2-5; possible D gene TRBD1, 6 bases. In germline, CDR1 is SEHNR, CDR2 FQNEAQ (reference sequence). The CDR3 sequence is 12 residues long. CDR3 in amino acids: CAGSLSTGHQYF. Written as DNA, the CDR3 is TGTGCCGGCAGCCTATCGACAGGACACCAGTACTTC.

V and J are TRBV24-1 and TRBJ1-2; D is unresolved. CDR1 and CDR2 from the germline V gene are KGHDR and SFDVKD. The CDR3 has 12 residues. V gave up 5 bases and J gave up 2 bases, with 5 bases separating them. The CDR3 DNA sequence: TGTGCCACCAGTGGTGACAACTATGGCTACACCTTC. Amino acids: CATSGDNYGYTF.

This clonotype was observed at least ten times. J is TRBJ1-3 and V is TRBV2, with 9 bases aligning to TRBD1. V gave up 5 bases and J gave up 1 base; unmatched junction bases: 3. From germline, CDR1 is SNHLY and CDR2 FYNNEI. This CDR3 contains 15 residues. This CDR3 is CASSSGQGSGNTIYF. The CDR3 bases are TGTGCCAGCAGTTCCGGACAGGGGTCTGGAAACACCATATATTTT.

This clonotype was found once. The CDR3 DNA is TGTGCCAGCGCCGACCCCGGGACTACGTTCTACGAGCAGTACTTC. This encodes CASADPGTTFYEQYF. The rearrangement uses TRBV7-8 and TRBJ2-7; 7 bases agree with TRBD2. The germline V gene encodes CDR1 SGHVS and CDR2 FQNEAQ. V trimming: 8 bases; J trimming: 3 bases; junction bases outside the gene matches: 13. The CDR3 extends over 15 amino acids.

The chain joins TRBV10-3 to TRBJ2-2; D may be TRBD1 (5 bases). The CDR3 has 15 residues. Trimming removed 3 bases at V and 2 bases at J, with 10 bases between. The germline V gene encodes CDR1 ENHRY and CDR2 SYGVKD. The CDR3 sequence is CAISEGATNTGELFF. CDR3 nucleotides: TGTGCCATCAGTGAAGGGGCCACTAACACCGGGGAGCTGTTTTTT.

Points on this clonotype: A read error may account for a junction end that differs from germline. The chain couples TRBV24-1 to TRBJ1-2; no clear D gene. Germline CDR1 reads KGHDR; CDR2 reads SFDVKD. The CDR3 runs 13 residues. This CDR3 is CAASDFSGFGYTF. Here the CDR3 DNA reads TGTGCCGCCAGTGATTTCAGCGGGTTCGGCTACACCTTC.

Comments on this clonotype: An end of the junction does not agree with germline; a read error may underlie this. This chain links TRBV5-1 with TRBJ1-2; the D gene is possibly TRBD1 (6 bases). The CDR3 is 16 residues long. Germline-derived CDR1 and CDR2 are SGHRS and YFSETQ. The CDR3 loop is CASSALRDISNYGYTF. CDR3 nucleotides: TGTGCCAGCAGCGCACTCCGGGACATCTCTAACTATGGCTACACCTTC.

The genes are TRBV20-1 and TRBJ1-4; D uncertain. Germline V gene lookup returns CDR1 DFQATT and CDR2 SNEGSKA (reference sequence). CDR3 size: 14 residues. Trimming shortened V by 2 bases and J by 7 bases, and 14 bases separated the two germline ends. The CDR3 DNA reads as TGCAGTGCTAGACCTTCTATCCTACCTGAAAAACTGTTTTTT. Translation: CSARPSILPEKLFF.

The rearrangement uses TRBV9 and TRBJ1-1, with 7 bases matching TRBD1. V was pared by 4 bases and J by 7 bases, with 10 bases of the junction left unmatched. CDR3 size: 14 residues. CDR1 is SGDLS and CDR2 is YYNGEE in the germline V gene. CDR3 sequence (DNA): TGTGCCAGCAGCATAAACAGGGGAGGGGGTGAAGCTTTCTTT. Amino acids: CASSINRGGGEAFF.

The J gene is TRBJ2-3, the V gene TRBV20-1, with TRBD2 identical over 9 bases. The CDR3 length is 14 residues. Per the germline V gene, CDR1 is DFQATT and CDR2 is SNEGSKA (reference sequence). After removal of 6 bases from V and 3 bases from J, the junction contained 7 bases not matched to a gene. The CDR3 sequence: CSADRLAVTDTQYF. The CDR3 nucleotides read TGCAGTGCCGACCGACTAGCGGTAACAGATACGCAGTATTTT.

This chain joins TRBV5-5 and TRBJ2-7; possibly TRBD1 for D (5 bases). The CDR3 has 13 amino acids. The germline CDR1 and CDR2 sequences are SGHKS and YYEKEE (reference sequence). Trimming pared 9 bases from V and 3 bases from J, leaving 16 bases between. The CDR3 is CATRESASYEQYF. CDR3 coding DNA: TGTGCCACCAGGGAATCGGCTAGCTACGAGCAGTACTTC.